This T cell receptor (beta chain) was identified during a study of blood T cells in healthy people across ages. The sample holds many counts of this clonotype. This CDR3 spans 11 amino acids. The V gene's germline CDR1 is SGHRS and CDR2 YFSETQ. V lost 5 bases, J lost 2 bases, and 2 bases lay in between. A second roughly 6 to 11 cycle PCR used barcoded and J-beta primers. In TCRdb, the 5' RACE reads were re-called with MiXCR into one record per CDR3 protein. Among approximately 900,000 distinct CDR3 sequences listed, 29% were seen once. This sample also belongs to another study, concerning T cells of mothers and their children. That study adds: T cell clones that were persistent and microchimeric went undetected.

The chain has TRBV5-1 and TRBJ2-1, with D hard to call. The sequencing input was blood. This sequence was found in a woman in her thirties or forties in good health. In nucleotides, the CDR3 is TGCGCCAGCAGGGCCTACAATGAGCAGTTCTTC. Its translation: CASRAYNEQFF.